These 26 T cell receptor beta chains originate from one sample sequenced in a study of human T cells and chemical hapten exposure. Time point of the sample: pre-sensitization, week 0. Regarding treatment: therapeutic diphenylcyclopropenone sensitization with weekly scalp DPC. TCRdb recomputed calls from the RACE reads with MiXCR, one row per CDR3 protein. The profile shows approximately 60,000 distinct CDR3 sequences, roughly 10% of them singletons. The input for sequencing was whole blood, taken in connection with sensitization to the hapten diphenylcyclopropenone (DPC). Receptor source: a man between 40 and 49 years old with alopecia areata. Some clones in this sample may be carry-over from other donors' samples.

The genes are TRBV20-1 and TRBJ2-7, with D hard to call. Germline lookup yields CDR1 DFQATT and CDR2 SNEGSKA (reference sequence). Trimming cost V 1 base and J 3 bases, with 10 bases left between them. This CDR3 contains 13 residues. The CDR3 loop reads CSARVPGYYEQYF. CDR3 DNA: TGCAGTGCTAGAGTACCGGGCTACTACGAGCAGTACTTC.

This clonotype appeared a few times. The V and J genes are TRBV7-8 and TRBJ2-7; TRBD2 matches 8 bases. Per the germline V gene, CDR1 is SGHVS and CDR2 is FQNEAQ. The CDR3 consists of 15 residues. The junction had 8 bases not matched to a gene; V was cut back by 5 bases and J by 2 bases. This CDR3 reads CASSKPAGDPYEQYF. In nucleotides, the CDR3 is TGTGCCAGCAGCAAGCCAGCGGGAGACCCCTACGAGCAGTACTTC. Full variable domain (missing parts from reference TRBV7-8 and TRBJ2-7): GAGVSQSPRYKVAKRGQDVALRCDPISGHVSLFWYQQALGQGPEFLTYFQNEAQLDKSGLPSDRFFAERPEGSVSTLKIQRTQQEDSAVYLCASSKPAGDPYEQYFGPGTRLTVT.

This clonotype was recorded at least ten times. The chain joins TRBV5-1 to TRBJ2-7; D is perhaps TRBD2 (6 bases). The CDR3 has 13 residues. CDR1 and CDR2 from the germline V gene are SGHRS and YFSETQ. Between the trimmed V and J ends, which lost 7 bases and 7 bases, there was a span of 18 bases. The CDR3 coding sequence is TGCGCCAGCCGCCTGTCTGGGGCGGGGGAGCAGTACTTC. Translated, it gives CASRLSGAGEQYF.

The chain links TRBV11-1 to TRBJ2-1; D gene unclear. V lost 5 bases to trimming and J lost 0 bases, with 5 bases between them. This CDR3 has 13 amino acids. CDR1 and CDR2 (germline): SGHAT, FQDESV (reference sequence). CDR3 DNA: TGTGCCAGCAGCCTTAGCTCCTACAATGAGCAGTTCTTC. This codes for CASSLSSYNEQFF.

This chain links TRBV11-2 with TRBJ2-2, with 9 nucleotides matching TRBD2. The germline V gene encodes CDR1 SGHAT and CDR2 FQNNGV. The CDR3 has 16 amino acids. V lost 3 bases and J lost 9; bases outside the gene matches: 11. DNA of the CDR3: TGTGCCAGCAGCTTGGGGGGACTAGCCCCGACGAGGGAGCTGTTTTTT. Protein product: CASSLGGLAPTRELFF.

This clonotype was observed a few times. The genes are TRBV12-3 or TRBV12-4 and TRBJ2-7; the match to TRBD1 covers 10 bases. The CDR3 is 14 amino acids. Trimming removed 6 bases from V and 3 bases from J; junction bases left unmatched: 5. Here the CDR3 DNA reads TGTGCCAGCAGCCTCGGACAGGGGGTCTACGAGCAGTACTTC. Protein: CASSLGQGVYEQYF.

The chain employs TRBV20-1 and TRBJ2-1; D is unresolved. Germline lookup yields CDR1 DFQATT and CDR2 SNEGSKA (reference sequence). The V end was cut by 2 bases, the J end by 4 bases, with 12 bases between. The CDR3 spans 14 residues. CDR3 bases: TGCAGTGCTAGAAAAAGCGAGATTTACAATGAGCAGTTCTTC. The encoded protein is CSARKSEIYNEQFF.

This chain links TRBV7-3 with TRBJ2-7; D may be TRBD1 (6 bases). The CDR3 is 13 residues long. Germline V gene sequence: CDR1 SGHTA, CDR2 FQGTGA. V gave up 5 bases and J gave up 2 bases, with 10 bases separating them. The CDR3 bases are TGTGCCAGCAGCGCCGGGACAACCTACGAGCAGTACTTC. Translating it yields CASSAGTTYEQYF.

The CDR3 sequence: CASSPQRVSSGNTIYF. The CDR3 bases are TGTGCCAGCAGCCCCCAGCGGGTGAGCTCTGGAAACACCATATATTTT. This chain uses TRBV6-5 with TRBJ1-3; no definite D call. Germline V lookup: CDR1 MNHEY, CDR2 SVGAGI. There are 16 residues in the CDR3. Between the trimmed V and J ends, which lost 6 bases and 0 bases, there was a span of 15 bases.

This rearrangement joins TRBV20-1 to TRBJ2-4; TRBD2 is a possible D gene (6 bases). The CDR3 extends over 16 amino acids. Germline V gene lookup returns CDR1 DFQATT and CDR2 SNEGSKA (reference sequence). V was shortened by 1 base and J by 0 bases, with 13 bases between the two germline ends. CDR3 loop: CSARGDFSTAKNIQYF. The CDR3 nucleotides are TGCAGTGCTAGAGGGGACTTTTCAACAGCCAAAAACATTCAGTACTTC.

This clonotype was detected many times. The chain is built from TRBV3-1 and TRBJ2-7; D not resolved. V was clipped by 0 bases and J by 2 bases, with 11 bases between them. There are 15 residues in the CDR3. Germline CDR1 reads LGHDT; CDR2 reads YNNKEL (reference sequence). In DNA form, the CDR3 reads TGTGCCAGCAGCCAAGATCTAATTAGTCCCTACGAGCAGTACTTC. This gives the protein CASSQDLISPYEQYF.

The chain joins TRBV7-9 to TRBJ2-2, with a tentative D call TRBD1 (5 bases). Germline-derived CDR1 and CDR2 are SEHNR and FQNEAQ (reference sequence). The CDR3 covers 17 residues. Trimming stripped 4 bases from V and 6 bases from J, with 21 bases between. CDR3 coding DNA: TGTGCCAGCAGCTCCGAGGCGTTCTGGGGCAGGCCCGGGGAGCTGTTTTTT. Translating it yields CASSSEAFWGRPGELFF.

This clonotype was found many times. This rearrangement joins TRBV3-1 to TRBJ2-1; maybe TRBD2 (5 bases). Germline CDR1 and CDR2: LGHDT and YNNKEL (reference sequence). The CDR3 has 13 amino acids. Trimming took 4 bases from V and 8 from J, leaving 12 bases between them. The CDR3 here is CASSPPDFDEQFF. The CDR3 coding sequence is TGTGCCAGCAGCCCTCCGGACTTCGATGAGCAGTTCTTC.

The genes are TRBV14 and TRBJ2-7; a possible D gene is TRBD2 (7 bases). Trimming took off 3 bases at V and 0 bases at J, with 18 bases between the two ends. CDR1 and CDR2 (germline): SGHDN, FVKESK. The CDR3 sequence is 17 residues long. The DNA for the CDR3 is TGTGCCAGCAGCCACGGACCACGGGGGGCCATCTCCTACGAGCAGTACTTC. Translating it yields CASSHGPRGAISYEQYF.

This clonotype occurred many times. The chain uses TRBV28 and TRBJ1-5; D not certain. Germline V gene data show CDR1 as MDHEN and CDR2 as SYDVKM. Trimming removed 2 bases from V and 0 bases from J, with 8 bases in between. This CDR3 has 15 amino acids. The CDR3, as DNA: TGTGCCAGCAGTTTACTGACACTTAGCAATCAGCCCCAGCATTTT. Translation gives CASSLLTLSNQPQHF.

This clonotype was recorded many times. The genes are TRBV7-6 and TRBJ2-2; 7 nucleotides align to TRBD1. The CDR3 runs to 18 residues. J was trimmed by 5 bases and V by 0 bases; bases with no gene match: 12. Germline V gene sequence: CDR1 SGHVS, CDR2 FNYEAQ. DNA for the CDR3: TGTGCCAGCAGCTTAGCATGGGCCGGGACAGTGGGGACCGGGGAGCTGTTTTTT. As protein: CASSLAWAGTVGTGELFF.

This clonotype was seen at least ten times. The chain employs TRBV4-2 and TRBJ2-6, with 7 bases fitting TRBD1. The CDR3 totals 19 residues. Germline V gives CDR1 LGHNA, CDR2 YNFKEQ. V dropped 1 base and J dropped 1; count of bases not matched to a gene: 10. The CDR3 here is CASSQGGTALVSGANVLTF. CDR3 nucleotides: TGTGCCAGCAGCCAAGGAGGGACAGCCTTGGTGTCTGGGGCCAACGTCCTGACTTTC.

The rearrangement joins TRBV11-2 to TRBJ2-3; 7 positions match TRBD1. This CDR3 is 14 amino acids long. Germline V gene sequence: CDR1 SGHAT, CDR2 FQNNGV. Trimming took 8 bases from V and 4 from J; bases not matched to a gene: 9. CDR3 region: CASGRLRGPDTQYF. CDR3 DNA sequence: TGTGCCAGCGGGCGCTTGAGGGGGCCAGATACGCAGTATTTT.

This clonotype has only a few counts. CDR3 DNA sequence: TGTGCCAGCAGACGGGGGTATGGGAACCAAGAGACCCAGTACTTC. It specifies CASRRGYGNQETQYF. This chain joins TRBV2 and TRBJ2-5, with D possibly being TRBD2 (6 bases). V was shortened by 6 bases and J by 0 bases, with 14 bases between the two germline ends. Per the germline V gene, CDR1 is SNHLY and CDR2 is FYNNEI. The CDR3 covers 15 residues.

This clonotype was seen a few times. The rearrangement uses TRBV14 and TRBJ2-7; D gene unclear. Trimming left V 2 bases short and J 6 bases short, with 5 bases between. CDR1 SGHDN and CDR2 FVKESK come from the germline V gene. The length of the CDR3 is 11 residues. The CDR3 bases are TGTGCCAGCAGCCAATACAGCGAGCAGTACTTC. This translates into CASSQYSEQYF.

At least ten counts were recorded for this clonotype. The J gene is TRBJ2-1, the V gene TRBV12-3 or TRBV12-4; D might be TRBD1 (5 bases). The CDR3 is made up of 17 amino acids. Trimming left V 7 bases short and J 6 bases short, with 25 bases between. CDR3 bases: TGTGCCAGCACCCTTACCTCCTCACAGGTCGAACGCAATGAGCAGTTCTTC. Translating it yields CASTLTSSQVERNEQFF.

The rearrangement links TRBV6-2 or TRBV6-3 to TRBJ2-5, with TRBD1 matching 7 bases. V was clipped by 5 bases and J by 4 bases; unmatched bases: 7. CDR3 length: 14 residues. Germline CDR1 and CDR2: MNHEY and SVGEGT. This CDR3 is CASSPTGPRETQYF. The CDR3 nucleotides are TGTGCCAGCAGTCCGACAGGGCCGAGAGAGACCCAGTACTTC.

A few counts support this clonotype. The chain uses TRBV5-6 and TRBJ2-1; D perhaps matches TRBD2 (5 bases). V was pared by 3 bases and J by 7 bases, with 14 bases between. The CDR3 covers 14 residues. The V gene's germline CDR1 is SGHDT and CDR2 YYEEEE. The CDR3 nucleotides are TGTGCCAGCAGCTCGGTCGGGATGAGAAATGAGCAGTTCTTC. It translates to CASSSVGMRNEQFF.

This clonotype was observed many times. The chain links TRBV7-6 to TRBJ2-1; D might be TRBD2 (6 bases). V was shortened by 2 bases and J by 9 bases, with 20 bases between the two germline ends. Looked up from germline, CDR1 is SGHVS and CDR2 is FNYEAQ. The length of the CDR3 is 16 residues. The CDR3 coding sequence is TGTGCCAGCAGCTTATATGGGGCAGGGAGGTCGGCTGAGCAGTTCTTC. Protein sequence: CASSLYGAGRSAEQFF.

This clonotype was counted many times. The chain joins TRBV2 to TRBJ1-1; 8 bases match TRBD1. The ends lost 6 bases at V and 4 bases at J; junction bases unmatched: 13. Germline assignment: CDR1 SNHLY and CDR2 FYNNEI. There are 16 residues in the CDR3. As DNA, the CDR3 is TGTGCCAGCAGCCCTAAGTGGACAGGGAGAGTCACTGAAGCTTTCTTT. Its translation is CASSPKWTGRVTEAFF.

This clonotype was recorded many times. This sequence joins TRBV6-6 and TRBJ1-1; 9 bases agree with TRBD1. This CDR3 contains 16 residues. V lost 5 bases and J lost 4; bases outside the gene matches: 11. Germline V CDR1 and CDR2: MNHNY, SVGAGI (reference sequence). Here the CDR3 reads CASSRLTGGESTEAFF. Here the CDR3 DNA reads TGTGCCAGCAGTCGCCTGACAGGGGGAGAGAGCACTGAAGCTTTCTTT.